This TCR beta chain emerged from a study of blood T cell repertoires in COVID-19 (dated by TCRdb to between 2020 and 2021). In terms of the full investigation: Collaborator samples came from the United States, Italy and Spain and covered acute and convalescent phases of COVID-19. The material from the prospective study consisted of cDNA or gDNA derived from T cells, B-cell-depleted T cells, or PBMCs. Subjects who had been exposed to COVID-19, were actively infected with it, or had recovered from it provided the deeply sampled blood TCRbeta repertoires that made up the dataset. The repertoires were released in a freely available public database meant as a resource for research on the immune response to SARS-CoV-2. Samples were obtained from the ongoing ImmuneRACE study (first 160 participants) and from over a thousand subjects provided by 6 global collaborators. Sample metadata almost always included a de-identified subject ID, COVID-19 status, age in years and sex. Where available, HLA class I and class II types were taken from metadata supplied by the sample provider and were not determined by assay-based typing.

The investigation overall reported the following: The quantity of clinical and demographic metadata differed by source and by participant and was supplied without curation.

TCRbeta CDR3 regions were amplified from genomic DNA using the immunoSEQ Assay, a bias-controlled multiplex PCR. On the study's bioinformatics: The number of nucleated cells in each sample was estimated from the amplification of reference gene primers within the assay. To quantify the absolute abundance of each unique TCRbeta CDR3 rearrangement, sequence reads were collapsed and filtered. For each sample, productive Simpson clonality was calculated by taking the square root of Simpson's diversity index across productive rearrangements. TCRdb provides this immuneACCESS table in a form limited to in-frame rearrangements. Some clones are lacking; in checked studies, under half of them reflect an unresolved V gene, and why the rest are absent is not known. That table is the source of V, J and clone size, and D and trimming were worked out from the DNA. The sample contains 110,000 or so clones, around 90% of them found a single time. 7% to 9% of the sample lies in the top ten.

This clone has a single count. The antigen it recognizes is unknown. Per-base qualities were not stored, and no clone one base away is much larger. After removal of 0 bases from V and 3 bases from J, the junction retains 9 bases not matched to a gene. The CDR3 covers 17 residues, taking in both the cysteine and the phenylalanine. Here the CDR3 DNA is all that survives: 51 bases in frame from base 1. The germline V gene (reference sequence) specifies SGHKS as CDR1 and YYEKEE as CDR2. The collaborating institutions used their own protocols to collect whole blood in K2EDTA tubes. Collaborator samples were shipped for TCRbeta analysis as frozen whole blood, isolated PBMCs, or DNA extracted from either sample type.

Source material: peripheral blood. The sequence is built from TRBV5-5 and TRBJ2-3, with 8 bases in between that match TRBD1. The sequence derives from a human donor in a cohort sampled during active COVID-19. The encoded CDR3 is CASSLAGTGMKTDTQYF. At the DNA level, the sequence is TGTGCCAGCAGCTTGGCTGGGACAGGAATGAAGACAGATACGCAGTATTTT.